The 10 T cell receptor beta chains below come from one sample, sequenced in a study of blood T cell repertoires in COVID-19. Profiling relied on immunoSEQ multiplex PCR, and the TCRdb table lists in-frame clones only, not all of them. The sample holds a few hundred thousand clones, less than 85% seen once. The specimen sequenced was peripheral blood. These receptors were collected from a woman between 18 and 29 years old with acute or convalescent COVID-19.

This clone came up a few times. V and J are TRBV5-1 and TRBJ2-2; no firm D call. The CDR3 extends over 13 amino acids. V gave up 0 bases and J gave up 4 bases, with 4 bases separating them. Germline V gene lookup returns CDR1 SGHRS and CDR2 YFSETQ. The CDR3 reads CASSLDSTGELFF. The CDR3 bases are TGCGCCAGCAGCTTGGATAGCACCGGGGAGCTGTTTTTT.

The genes are TRBV7-9 and TRBJ1-6; D is unclear. Germline V gene sequence: CDR1 SEHNR, CDR2 FQNEAQ (reference sequence). Deletions cut 5 bases from V and 9 bases from J, with 11 bases between. This CDR3 has 13 residues. Written as DNA, the CDR3 is TGTGCCAGCAGCACCTCACAGATTTCACCCCTCCACTTT. Its translation: CASSTSQISPLHF.

The sample holds one count of this clone. The chain combines TRBV28 with TRBJ2-1; tentatively, D is TRBD1 (6 bases). Germline CDR1 and CDR2: MDHEN and SYDVKM. The CDR3 extends over 11 amino acids. Deletions cut 7 bases from V and 12 bases from J, with 13 bases between. DNA of the CDR3: TGTGCCAGCAACCTGACAGGACGGCAGTTCTTC. It codes for CASNLTGRQFF. The entire variable domain, with the rest obtained from reference TRBV28 and TRBJ2-1, is as follows: DVKVTQSSRYLVKRTGEKVFLECVQDMDHENMFWYRQDPGLGLRLIYFSYDVKMKEKGDIPEGYSVSREKKERFSLILESASTNQTSMYLCASNLTGRQFFGPGTRLTVL.

The chain has TRBV19 and TRBJ2-1; the D gene is possibly TRBD2 (5 bases). Trimming pared 6 bases from V and 5 bases from J, leaving 20 bases between. The CDR3 has 16 residues. Per the germline V gene, CDR1 is LNHDA and CDR2 is SQIVND (reference sequence). The CDR3 bases are TGTGCCAGTAGCCCCAGCCTTTGGCTAGCCAACAATGAGCAGTTCTTC. Its translation: CASSPSLWLANNEQFF.

The V gene is TRBV12-3 or TRBV12-4, the J gene TRBJ1-2, with D possibly being TRBD1 (5 bases). With 7 bases removed from V and 1 base from J, the gap between germline ends came to 10 bases. The CDR3 contains 13 residues. CDR3 sequence: CASTPDSNYGYTF. CDR3 bases: TGTGCCAGCACCCCCGACAGTAACTATGGCTACACCTTC.

This sequence joins TRBV4-2 and TRBJ2-4, with 12 bases that match TRBD1. With V trimmed by 1 base and J by 5 bases, 9 bases remained unmatched. CDR3 length equals 18 residues. Germline V gene lookup returns CDR1 LGHNA and CDR2 YNFKEQ. The CDR3 DNA follows: TGTGCCAGCAGCCAAGTGGCGGGGACAGGGGGCATCGAAAACATTCAGTACTTC. It translates to CASSQVAGTGGIENIQYF.

This clone was observed once. The chain couples TRBV3-1 (or the pseudogene TRBV3-2) to TRBJ2-2; 9 bases align to TRBD2. V gave up 4 bases and J gave up 4 bases; unmatched junction bases: 7. This CDR3 contains 16 residues. The germline CDR1 and CDR2 sequences are LGHDT and YNNKEL (reference sequence). The CDR3 bases are TGTGCCAGCAGCCCAAGAGCGGGAGGCCTCACCGGGGAGCTGTTTTTT. Its protein product is CASSPRAGGLTGELFF.

This chain uses TRBV4-1 with TRBJ1-6, with D possibly matching TRBD1 (6 bases). Germline CDR1 and CDR2: MGHRA and YSYEKL. V lost 4 bases and J 1 base, leaving 17 bases between the germline ends. The CDR3 length is 18 residues. CDR3 sequence: CASSLRWGGRSYNSPLHF. DNA for the CDR3: TGCGCCAGCAGCCTGCGCTGGGGGGGCAGGTCCTATAATTCACCCCTCCACTTT.

The rearrangement uses TRBV3-1 (or the pseudogene TRBV3-2) and TRBJ2-5; no clear D gene. This CDR3 region has 15 residues. Germline V lookup: CDR1 LGHDT, CDR2 YNNKEL (reference sequence). The ends were cut back, 6 bases at V and 3 bases at J, with 17 bases in the middle. This CDR3 is CASSRPRENEETQYF. The CDR3 DNA is TGTGCCAGCAGTCGCCCACGTGAGAACGAAGAGACCCAGTACTTC.

The V gene is TRBV7-3, the J gene TRBJ1-1, with D perhaps TRBD1 (6 bases). This CDR3 has 14 residues. V gave up 0 bases and J gave up 11 bases, with 16 bases separating them. CDR1 SGHTA and CDR2 FQGTGA come from the germline V gene. CDR3 sequence reads: CASSLTRGHDEAFF. Here the CDR3 DNA reads TGTGCCAGCAGCTTAACCAGGGGACATGATGAGGCTTTCTTT.